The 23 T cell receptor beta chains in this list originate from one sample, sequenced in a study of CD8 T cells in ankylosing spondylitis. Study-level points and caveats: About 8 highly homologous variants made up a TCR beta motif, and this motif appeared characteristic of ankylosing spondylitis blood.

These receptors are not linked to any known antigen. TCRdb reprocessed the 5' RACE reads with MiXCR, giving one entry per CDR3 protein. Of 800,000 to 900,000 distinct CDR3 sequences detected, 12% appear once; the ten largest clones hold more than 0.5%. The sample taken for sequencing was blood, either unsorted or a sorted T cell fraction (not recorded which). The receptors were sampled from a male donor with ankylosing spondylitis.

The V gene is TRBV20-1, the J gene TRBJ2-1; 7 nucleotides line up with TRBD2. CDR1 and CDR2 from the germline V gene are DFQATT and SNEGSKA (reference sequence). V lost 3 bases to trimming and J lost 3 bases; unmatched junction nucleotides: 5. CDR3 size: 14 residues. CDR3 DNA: TGCAGTGCTAGGGAGGGCGGGGGCTACAATGAGCAGTTCTTC. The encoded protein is CSAREGGGYNEQFF.

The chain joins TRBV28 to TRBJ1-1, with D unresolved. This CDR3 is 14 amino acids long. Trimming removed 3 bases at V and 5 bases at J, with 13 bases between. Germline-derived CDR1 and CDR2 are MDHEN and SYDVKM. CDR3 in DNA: TGTGCCAGCAGTTTGAGGGTGGCGGAGACTGAAGCTTTCTTT. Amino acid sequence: CASSLRVAETEAFF.

CDR3 in DNA: TGCGCCAGCAGTGCGGGAGCAATATACGAGCAGTACTTC. Translation gives CASSAGAIYEQYF. This chain links TRBV10-1 with TRBJ2-7; the D gene is possibly TRBD2 (6 bases). Germline loops: CDR1 WNHNN, CDR2 SYGVQD (reference sequence). This CDR3 has 13 residues. V lost 4 bases and J 4 bases, leaving 11 bases between the germline ends.

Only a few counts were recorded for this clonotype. CDR3: CASSLAGTGGSPTQYF. For the CDR3, the DNA is TGTGCCAGCAGCTTGGCCGGGACAGGGGGTTCCCCCACGCAGTATTTT. The chain is built from TRBV11-1 and TRBJ2-3, with 11 bases aligning to TRBD1. CDR1 is SGHAT and CDR2 is FQDESV in the germline V gene (reference sequence). The ends lost 3 bases at V and 9 bases at J; junction bases unmatched: 11. This CDR3 comprises 16 residues.

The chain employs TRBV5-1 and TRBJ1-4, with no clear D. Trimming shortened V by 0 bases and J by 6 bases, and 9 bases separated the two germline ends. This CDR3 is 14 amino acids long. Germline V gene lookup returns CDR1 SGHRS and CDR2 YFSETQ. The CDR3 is CASSLDGLDEKLFF. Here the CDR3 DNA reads TGCGCCAGCAGCTTGGACGGACTTGATGAAAAACTGTTTTTT.

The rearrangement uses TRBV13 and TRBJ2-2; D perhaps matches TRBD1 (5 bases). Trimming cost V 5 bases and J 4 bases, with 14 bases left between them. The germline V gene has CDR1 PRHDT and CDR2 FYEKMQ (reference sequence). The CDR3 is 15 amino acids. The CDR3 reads CASSPGPGFTGELFF. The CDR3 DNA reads TGTGCCAGCAGCCCCGGGCCAGGGTTCACCGGGGAGCTGTTTTTT. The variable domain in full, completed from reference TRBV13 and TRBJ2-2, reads AAGVIQSPRHLIKEKRETATLKCYPIPRHDTVYWYQQGPGQDPQFLISFYEKMQSDKGSIPDRFSAQQFSDYHSELNMSSLELGDSALYFCASSPGPGFTGELFFGEGSRLTVL.

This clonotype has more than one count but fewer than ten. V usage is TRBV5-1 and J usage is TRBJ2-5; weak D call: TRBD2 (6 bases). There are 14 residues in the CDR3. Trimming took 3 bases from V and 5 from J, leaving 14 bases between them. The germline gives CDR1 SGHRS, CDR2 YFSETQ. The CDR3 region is CASSYRDSGETQYF. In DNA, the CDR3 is TGCGCCAGCAGCTACCGGGACTCGGGGGAGACCCAGTACTTC.

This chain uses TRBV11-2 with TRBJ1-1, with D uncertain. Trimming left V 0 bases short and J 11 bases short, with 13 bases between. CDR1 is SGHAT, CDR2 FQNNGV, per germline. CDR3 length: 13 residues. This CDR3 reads CASSLDWSRVAFF. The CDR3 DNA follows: TGTGCCAGCAGCTTAGATTGGTCCCGGGTCGCTTTCTTT.

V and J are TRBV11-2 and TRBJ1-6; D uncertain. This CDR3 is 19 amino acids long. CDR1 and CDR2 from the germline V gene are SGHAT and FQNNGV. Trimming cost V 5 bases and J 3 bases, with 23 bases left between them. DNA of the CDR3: TGTGCCAGCAGCCAATACCGATTTGGAGGGAATGGCTATAATTCACCCCTCCACTTT. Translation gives CASSQYRFGGNGYNSPLHF.

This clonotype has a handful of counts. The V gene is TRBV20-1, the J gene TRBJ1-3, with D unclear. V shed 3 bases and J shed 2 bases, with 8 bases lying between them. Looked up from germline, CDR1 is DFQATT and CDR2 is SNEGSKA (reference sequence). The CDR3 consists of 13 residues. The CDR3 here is CSASVRAGNTIYF. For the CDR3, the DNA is TGCAGTGCTAGCGTCCGGGCTGGAAACACCATATATTTT.

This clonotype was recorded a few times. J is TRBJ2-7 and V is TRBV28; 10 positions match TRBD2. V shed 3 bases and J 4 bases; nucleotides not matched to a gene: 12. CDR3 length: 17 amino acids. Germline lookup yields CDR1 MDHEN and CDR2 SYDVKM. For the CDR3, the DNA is TGTGCCAGCAGTTTGTGGAGCAGGCTAGCGGGGGAGTACGAGCAGTACTTC. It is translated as CASSLWSRLAGEYEQYF.

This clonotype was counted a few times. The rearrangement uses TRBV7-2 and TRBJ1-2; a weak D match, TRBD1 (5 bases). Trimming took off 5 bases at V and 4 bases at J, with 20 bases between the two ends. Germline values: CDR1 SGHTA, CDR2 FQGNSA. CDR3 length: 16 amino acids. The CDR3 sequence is CASSRLGPPAGYGYTF. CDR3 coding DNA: TGTGCCAGCAGCCGCCTGGGGCCGCCTGCCGGCTATGGCTACACCTTC.

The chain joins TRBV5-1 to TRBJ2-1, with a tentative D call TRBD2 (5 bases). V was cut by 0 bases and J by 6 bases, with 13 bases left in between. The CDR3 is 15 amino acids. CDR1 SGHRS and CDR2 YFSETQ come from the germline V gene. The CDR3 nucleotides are TGCGCCAGCAGCTTGGTCGGGCTACGGGGCAATGAGCAGTTCTTC. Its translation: CASSLVGLRGNEQFF.

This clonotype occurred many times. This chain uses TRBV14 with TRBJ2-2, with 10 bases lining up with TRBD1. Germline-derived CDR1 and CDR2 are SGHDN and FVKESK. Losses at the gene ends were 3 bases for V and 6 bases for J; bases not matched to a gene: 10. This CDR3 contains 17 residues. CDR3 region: CASSHSWGQGSPGELFF. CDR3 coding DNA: TGTGCCAGCAGCCACTCCTGGGGACAGGGGTCCCCCGGGGAGCTGTTTTTT.

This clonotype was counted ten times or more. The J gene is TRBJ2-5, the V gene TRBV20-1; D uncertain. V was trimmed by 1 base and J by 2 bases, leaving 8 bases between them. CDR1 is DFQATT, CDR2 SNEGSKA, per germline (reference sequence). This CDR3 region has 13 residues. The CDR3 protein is CSARVLPQETQYF. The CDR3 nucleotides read TGCAGTGCTAGAGTACTCCCACAAGAGACCCAGTACTTC.

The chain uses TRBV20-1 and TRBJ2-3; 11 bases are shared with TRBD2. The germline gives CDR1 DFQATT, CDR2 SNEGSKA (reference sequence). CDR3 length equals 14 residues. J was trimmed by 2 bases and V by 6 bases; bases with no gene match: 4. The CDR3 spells CSAVTSGDTDTQYF. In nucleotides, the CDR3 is TGCAGTGCGGTGACTAGCGGGGACACAGATACGCAGTATTTT.

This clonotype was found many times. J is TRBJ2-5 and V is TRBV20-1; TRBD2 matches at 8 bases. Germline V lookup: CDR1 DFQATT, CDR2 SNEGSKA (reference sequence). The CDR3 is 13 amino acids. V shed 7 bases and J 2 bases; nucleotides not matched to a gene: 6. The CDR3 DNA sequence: TGCAGTGAAGTGGGACTAGATCAAGAGACCCAGTACTTC. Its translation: CSEVGLDQETQYF.

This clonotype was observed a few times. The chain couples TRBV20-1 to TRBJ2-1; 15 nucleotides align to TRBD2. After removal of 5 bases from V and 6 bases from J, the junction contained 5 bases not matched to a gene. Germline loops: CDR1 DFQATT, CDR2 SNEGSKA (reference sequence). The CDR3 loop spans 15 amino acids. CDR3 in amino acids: CSARTSGRAPNEQFF. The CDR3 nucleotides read TGCAGTGCTCGGACTAGCGGGAGGGCCCCCAATGAGCAGTTCTTC.

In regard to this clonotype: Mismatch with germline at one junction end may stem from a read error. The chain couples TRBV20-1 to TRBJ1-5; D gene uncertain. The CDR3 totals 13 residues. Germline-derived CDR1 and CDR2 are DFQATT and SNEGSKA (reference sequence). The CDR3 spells CTARQPGAQPQHF. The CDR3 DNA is TGCACTGCTAGGCAACCGGGAGCTCAGCCCCAGCATTTT.

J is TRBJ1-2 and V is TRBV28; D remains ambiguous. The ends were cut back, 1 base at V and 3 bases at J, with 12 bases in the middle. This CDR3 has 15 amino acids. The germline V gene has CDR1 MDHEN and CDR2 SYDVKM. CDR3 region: CASSLLAPRDYGYTF. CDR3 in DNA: TGTGCCAGCAGTTTATTGGCCCCCCGAGACTATGGCTACACCTTC.

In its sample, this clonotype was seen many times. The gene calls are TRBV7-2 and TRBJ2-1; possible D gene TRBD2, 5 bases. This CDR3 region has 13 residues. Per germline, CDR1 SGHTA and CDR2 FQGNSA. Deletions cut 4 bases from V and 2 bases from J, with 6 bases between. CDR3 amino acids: CASSSGTYNEQFF. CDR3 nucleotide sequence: TGTGCCAGCAGCTCCGGGACCTACAATGAGCAGTTCTTC.

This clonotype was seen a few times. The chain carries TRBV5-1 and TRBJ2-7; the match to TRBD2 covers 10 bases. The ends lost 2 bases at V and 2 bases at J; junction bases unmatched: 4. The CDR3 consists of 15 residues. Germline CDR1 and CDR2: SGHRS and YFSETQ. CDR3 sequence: CASSLLAGLTYEQYF. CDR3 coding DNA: TGCGCCAGCAGCTTACTAGCGGGACTCACCTACGAGCAGTACTTC.

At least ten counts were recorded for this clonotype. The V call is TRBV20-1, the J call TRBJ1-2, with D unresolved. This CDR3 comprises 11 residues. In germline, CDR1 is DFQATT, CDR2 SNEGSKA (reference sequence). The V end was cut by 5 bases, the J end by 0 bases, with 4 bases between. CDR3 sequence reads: CSARANYGYTF. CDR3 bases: TGCAGTGCTCGCGCTAACTATGGCTACACCTTC.